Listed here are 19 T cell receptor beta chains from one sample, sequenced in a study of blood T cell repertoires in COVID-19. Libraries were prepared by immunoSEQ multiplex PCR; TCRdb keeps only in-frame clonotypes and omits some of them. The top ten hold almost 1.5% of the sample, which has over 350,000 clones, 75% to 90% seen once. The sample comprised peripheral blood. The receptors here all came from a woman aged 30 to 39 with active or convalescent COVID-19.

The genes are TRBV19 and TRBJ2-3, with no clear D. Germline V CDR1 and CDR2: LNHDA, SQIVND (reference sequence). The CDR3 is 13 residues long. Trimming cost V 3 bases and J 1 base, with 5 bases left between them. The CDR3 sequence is CASSIPGTDTQYF. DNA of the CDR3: TGTGCCAGTAGTATCCCGGGCACAGATACGCAGTATTTT.

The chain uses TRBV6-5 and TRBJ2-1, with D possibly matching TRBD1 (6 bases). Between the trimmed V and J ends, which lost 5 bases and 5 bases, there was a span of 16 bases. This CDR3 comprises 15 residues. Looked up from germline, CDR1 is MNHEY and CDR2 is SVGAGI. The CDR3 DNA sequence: TGTGCCAGCAGTCGACAGGACCGGGTTAACAATGAGCAGTTCTTC. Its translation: CASSRQDRVNNEQFF.

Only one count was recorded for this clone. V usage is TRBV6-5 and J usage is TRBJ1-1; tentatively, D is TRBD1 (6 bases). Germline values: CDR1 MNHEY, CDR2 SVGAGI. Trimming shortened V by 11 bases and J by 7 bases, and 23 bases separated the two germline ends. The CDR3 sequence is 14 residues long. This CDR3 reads CASRKMGGRDEAFF. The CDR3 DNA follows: TGTGCCTCAAGGAAAATGGGGGGGCGGGATGAAGCTTTCTTT.

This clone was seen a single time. This CDR3 reads CASSLSRDRVSGELFF. The CDR3 DNA is TGTGCCAGCAGCTTGAGTCGGGACAGGGTTTCCGGGGAGCTGTTTTTT. V gene TRBV13 combines with J gene TRBJ2-2; 9 bases align to TRBD1. Unmatched junction bases numbered 8, after V lost 3 bases and J lost 6 bases. Germline-derived CDR1 and CDR2 are PRHDT and FYEKMQ (reference sequence). The CDR3 extends over 16 amino acids.

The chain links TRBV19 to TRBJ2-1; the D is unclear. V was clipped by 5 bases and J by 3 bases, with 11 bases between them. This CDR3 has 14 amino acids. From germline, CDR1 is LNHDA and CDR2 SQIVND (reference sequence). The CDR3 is CASSPPGFYNEQFF. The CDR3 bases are TGTGCCAGTAGTCCCCCAGGTTTCTACAATGAGCAGTTCTTC.

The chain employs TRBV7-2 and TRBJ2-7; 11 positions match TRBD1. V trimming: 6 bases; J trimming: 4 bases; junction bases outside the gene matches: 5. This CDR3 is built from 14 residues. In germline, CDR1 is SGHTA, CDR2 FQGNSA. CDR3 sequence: CASRRTGGVYEQYF. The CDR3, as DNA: TGTGCCAGCAGAAGGACAGGGGGCGTATACGAGCAGTACTTC.

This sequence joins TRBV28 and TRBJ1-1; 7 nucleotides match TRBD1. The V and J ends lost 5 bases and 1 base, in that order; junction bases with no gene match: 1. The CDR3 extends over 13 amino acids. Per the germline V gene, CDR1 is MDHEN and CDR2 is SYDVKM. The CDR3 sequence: CASSDRENTEAFF. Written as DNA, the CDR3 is TGTGCCAGCAGTGACAGGGAGAACACTGAAGCTTTCTTT.

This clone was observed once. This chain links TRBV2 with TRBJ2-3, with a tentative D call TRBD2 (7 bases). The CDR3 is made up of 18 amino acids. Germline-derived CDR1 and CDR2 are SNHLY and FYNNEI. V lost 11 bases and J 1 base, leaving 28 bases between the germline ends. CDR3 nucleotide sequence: TGTGCCGGGGGGGCAAGCGGCGACCGGGACATCGGCACAGATACGCAGTATTTT. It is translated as CAGGASGDRDIGTDTQYF.

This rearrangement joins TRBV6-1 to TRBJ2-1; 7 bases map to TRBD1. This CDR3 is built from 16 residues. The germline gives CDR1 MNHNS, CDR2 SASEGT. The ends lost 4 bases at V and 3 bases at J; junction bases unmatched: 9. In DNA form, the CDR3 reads TGTGCCAGCAGTGTATTACAGGGGCTTGACTACAATGAGCAGTTCTTC. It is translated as CASSVLQGLDYNEQFF.

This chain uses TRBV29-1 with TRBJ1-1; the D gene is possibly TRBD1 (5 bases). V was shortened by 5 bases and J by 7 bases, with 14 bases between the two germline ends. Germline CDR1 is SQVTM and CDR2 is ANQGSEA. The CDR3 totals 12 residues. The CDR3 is CSVFDSQSEAFF. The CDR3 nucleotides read TGCAGCGTTTTTGACAGTCAGAGTGAAGCTTTCTTT. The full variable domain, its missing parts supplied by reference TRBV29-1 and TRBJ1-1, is SAVISQKPSRDICQRGTSLTIQCQVDSQVTMMFWYRQQPGQSLTLIATANQGSEATYESGFVIDKFPISRPNLTFSTLTVSNMSPEDSSIYLCSVFDSQSEAFFGQGTRLTVV.

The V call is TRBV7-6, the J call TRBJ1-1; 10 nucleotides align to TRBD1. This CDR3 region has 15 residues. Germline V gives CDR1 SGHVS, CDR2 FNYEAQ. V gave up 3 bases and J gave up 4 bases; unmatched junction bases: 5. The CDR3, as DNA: TGTGCCAGCAGCTTGGGGACAGGGGAGGTCACTGAAGCTTTCTTT. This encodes CASSLGTGEVTEAFF.

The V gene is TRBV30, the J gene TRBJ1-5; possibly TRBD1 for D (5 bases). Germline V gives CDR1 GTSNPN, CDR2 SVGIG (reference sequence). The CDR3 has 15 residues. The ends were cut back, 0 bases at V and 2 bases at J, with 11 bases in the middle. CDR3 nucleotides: TGTGCCTGGAGTGTAGGGGAAGTTGGCAATCAGCCCCAGCATTTT. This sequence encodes CAWSVGEVGNQPQHF.

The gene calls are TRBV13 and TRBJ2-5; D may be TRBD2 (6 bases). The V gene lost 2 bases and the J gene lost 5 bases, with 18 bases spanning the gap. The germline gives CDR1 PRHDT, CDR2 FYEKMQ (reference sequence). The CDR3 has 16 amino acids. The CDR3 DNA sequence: TGTGCCAGCAGCTTAAGGAGCGGGCGCTGGTGGGAGACCCAGTACTTC. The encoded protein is CASSLRSGRWWETQYF. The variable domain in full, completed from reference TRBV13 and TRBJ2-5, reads AAGVIQSPRHLIKEKRETATLKCYPIPRHDTVYWYQQGPGQDPQFLISFYEKMQSDKGSIPDRFSAQQFSDYHSELNMSSLELGDSALYFCASSLRSGRWWETQYFGPGTRLLVL.

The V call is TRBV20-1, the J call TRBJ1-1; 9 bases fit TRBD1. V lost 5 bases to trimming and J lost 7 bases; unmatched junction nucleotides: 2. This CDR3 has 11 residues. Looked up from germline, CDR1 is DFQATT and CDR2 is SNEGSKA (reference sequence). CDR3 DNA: TGCAGTGCTCCGGGACAGGGTGAAGCTTTCTTT. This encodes CSAPGQGEAFF.

CDR3: CASSLSQGYEQYF. The CDR3 nucleotides read TGTGCCAGCAGCTTATCCCAGGGTTACGAGCAGTACTTC. The chain uses TRBV7-9 and TRBJ2-7; D might be TRBD1 (5 bases). V lost 2 bases to trimming and J lost 4 bases, with 9 bases between them. This CDR3 contains 13 residues. Germline V lookup: CDR1 SEHNR, CDR2 FQNEAQ (reference sequence).

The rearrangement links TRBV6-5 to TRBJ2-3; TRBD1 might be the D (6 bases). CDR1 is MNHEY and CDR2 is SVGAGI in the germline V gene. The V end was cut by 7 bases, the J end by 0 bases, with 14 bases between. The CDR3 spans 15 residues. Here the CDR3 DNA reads TGTGCCAGCAACCTCCAGGGGTTGAGCACAGATACGCAGTATTTT. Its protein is CASNLQGLSTDTQYF.

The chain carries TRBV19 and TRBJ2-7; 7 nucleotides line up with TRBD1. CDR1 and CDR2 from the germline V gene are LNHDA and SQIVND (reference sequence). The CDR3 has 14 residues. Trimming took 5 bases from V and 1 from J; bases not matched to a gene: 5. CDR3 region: CASSSWDRSYEQYF. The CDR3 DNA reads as TGTGCCAGTAGTTCCTGGGACAGATCCTACGAGCAGTACTTC.

CDR3 sequence: CASRGRYGEQYF. The CDR3 DNA reads TGTGCCAGTAGGGGCAGGTATGGCGAGCAGTACTTC. This chain connects TRBV19 to TRBJ2-7, with D unclear. CDR1 is LNHDA, CDR2 SQIVND, per germline (reference sequence). Trimming removed 6 bases at V and 6 bases at J, with 12 bases between. The CDR3 covers 12 residues.

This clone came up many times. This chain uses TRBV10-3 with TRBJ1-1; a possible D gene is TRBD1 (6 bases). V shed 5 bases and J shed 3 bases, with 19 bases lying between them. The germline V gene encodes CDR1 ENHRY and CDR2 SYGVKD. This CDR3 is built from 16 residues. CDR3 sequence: CAISQAYQGSDTEAFF. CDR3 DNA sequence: TGTGCCATCAGTCAGGCGTATCAGGGGTCCGACACTGAAGCTTTCTTT.